This T cell receptor beta chain appears in the sequencing data of a study of shared clonotypes between healthy human individuals. V lost 5 bases and J lost 3; bases outside the gene matches: 5. The CDR3 is 15 residues long. Germline V lookup: CDR1 SGHAT, CDR2 FQNNGV. Sequencing was performed on unsorted PBMC DNA using ten immunoSEQ deep assay plates. Sequenced by immunoSEQ multiplex PCR; TCRdb stores in-frame clones only, minus some. The sample lists fewer than 600,000 clones; around three quarters were seen once. This chain connects TRBV11-2 to TRBJ2-7; 12 bases fit TRBD2. This TCR derives from a woman between 40 and 50 years old in good health. Some clones in this sample may be carry-over from other donors' samples. The sample consisted of PBMCs. DNA of the CDR3: TGTGCCAGCAGCCCAAGGACTAGCGGGATCTACGAGCAGTACTTC. This translates into CASSPRTSGIYEQYF.